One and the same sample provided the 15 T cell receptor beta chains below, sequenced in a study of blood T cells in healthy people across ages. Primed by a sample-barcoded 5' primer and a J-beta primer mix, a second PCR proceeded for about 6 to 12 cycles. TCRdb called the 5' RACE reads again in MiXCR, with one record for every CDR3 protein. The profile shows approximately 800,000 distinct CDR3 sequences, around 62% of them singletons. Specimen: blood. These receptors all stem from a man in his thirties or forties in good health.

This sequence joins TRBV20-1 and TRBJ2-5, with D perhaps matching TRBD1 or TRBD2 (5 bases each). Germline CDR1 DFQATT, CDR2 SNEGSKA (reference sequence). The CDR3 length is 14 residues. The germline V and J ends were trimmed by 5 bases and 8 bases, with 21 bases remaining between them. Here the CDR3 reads CSAPSTAEGRTQYF. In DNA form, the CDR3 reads TGCAGTGCTCCCTCAACGGCCGAGGGGCGAACCCAGTACTTC.

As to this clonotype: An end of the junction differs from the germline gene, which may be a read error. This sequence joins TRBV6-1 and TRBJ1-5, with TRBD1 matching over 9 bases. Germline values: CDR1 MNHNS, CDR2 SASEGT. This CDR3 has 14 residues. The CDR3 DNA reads TGTGCCAGCAGCGAAGAGACAGGGGGTCAGCCCCAGCATTTT. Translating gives CASSEETGGQPQHF.

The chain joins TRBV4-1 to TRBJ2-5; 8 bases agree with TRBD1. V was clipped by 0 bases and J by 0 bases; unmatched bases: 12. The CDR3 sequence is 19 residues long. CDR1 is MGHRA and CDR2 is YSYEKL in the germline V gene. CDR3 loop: CASSQDPRTGTIYQETQYF. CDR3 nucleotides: TGCGCCAGCAGCCAAGATCCTCGGACAGGGACAATTTACCAAGAGACCCAGTACTTC.

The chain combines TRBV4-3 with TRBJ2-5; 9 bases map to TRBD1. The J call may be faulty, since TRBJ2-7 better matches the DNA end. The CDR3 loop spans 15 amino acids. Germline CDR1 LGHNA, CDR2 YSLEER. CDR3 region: CASSQGTGVIYEQYF. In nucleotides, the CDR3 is TGCGCCAGCAGCCAAGGGACAGGGGTAATCTACGAGCAGTACTTC.

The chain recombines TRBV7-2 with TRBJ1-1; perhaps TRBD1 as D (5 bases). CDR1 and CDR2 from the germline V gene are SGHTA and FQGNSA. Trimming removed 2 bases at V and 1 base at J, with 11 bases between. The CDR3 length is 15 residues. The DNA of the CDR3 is TGTGCCAGCAGCTTATATAGGGGAGAGAACACTGAAGCTTTCTTT. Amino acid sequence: CASSLYRGENTEAFF.

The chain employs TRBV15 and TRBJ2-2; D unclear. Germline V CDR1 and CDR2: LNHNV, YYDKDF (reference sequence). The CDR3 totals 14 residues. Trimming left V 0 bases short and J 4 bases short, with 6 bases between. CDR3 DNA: TGTGCCACCAGCAGAGACAGAACCACCGGGGAGCTGTTTTTT. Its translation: CATSRDRTTGELFF.

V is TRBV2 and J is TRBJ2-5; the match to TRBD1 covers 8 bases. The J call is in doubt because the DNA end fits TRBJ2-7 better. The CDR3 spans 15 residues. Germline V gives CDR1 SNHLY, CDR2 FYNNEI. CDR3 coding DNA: TGTGCCAGCAGTGAACGGGGACAGGTTTTTTCCGAGCAGTACTTC. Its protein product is CASSERGQVFSEQYF.

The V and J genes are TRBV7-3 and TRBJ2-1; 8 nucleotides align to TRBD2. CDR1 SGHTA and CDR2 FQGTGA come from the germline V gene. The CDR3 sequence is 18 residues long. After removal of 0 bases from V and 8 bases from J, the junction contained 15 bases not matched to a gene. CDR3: CASSLTGRGAAQSDEQFF. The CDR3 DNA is TGTGCCAGCAGCTTAACGGGGCGGGGGGCGGCTCAGAGCGATGAGCAGTTCTTC.

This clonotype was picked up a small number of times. The CDR3 sequence is CASSISDRTDTQYF. The CDR3 nucleotides are TGTGCCAGCAGTATCTCCGATCGTACAGATACGCAGTATTTT. V is TRBV27 and J is TRBJ2-3; D remains unclear. V lost 5 bases and J lost 3, with 12 bases in between. CDR3 length: 14 amino acids. Germline CDR1 reads MNHEY; CDR2 reads SMNVEV (reference sequence).

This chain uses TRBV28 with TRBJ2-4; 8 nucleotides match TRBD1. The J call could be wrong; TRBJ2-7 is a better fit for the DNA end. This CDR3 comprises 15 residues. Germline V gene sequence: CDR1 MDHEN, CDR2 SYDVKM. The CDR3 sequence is CASSPRTGRFGEQYF. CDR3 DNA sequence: TGTGCCAGCAGTCCAAGGACAGGGAGGTTCGGCGAGCAGTACTTC.

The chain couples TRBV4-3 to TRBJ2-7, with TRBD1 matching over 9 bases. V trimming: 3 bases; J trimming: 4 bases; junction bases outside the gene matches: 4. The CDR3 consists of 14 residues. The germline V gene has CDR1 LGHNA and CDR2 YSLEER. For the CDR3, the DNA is TGCGCCAGCAGCCACTACAGGGGGCAGTACGAGCAGTACTTC. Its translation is CASSHYRGQYEQYF.

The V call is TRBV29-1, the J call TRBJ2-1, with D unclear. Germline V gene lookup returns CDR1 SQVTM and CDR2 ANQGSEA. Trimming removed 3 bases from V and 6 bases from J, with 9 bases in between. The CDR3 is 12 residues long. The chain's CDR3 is CSVDYRSNEQFF. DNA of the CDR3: TGCAGCGTTGATTATCGGTCCAATGAGCAGTTCTTC.

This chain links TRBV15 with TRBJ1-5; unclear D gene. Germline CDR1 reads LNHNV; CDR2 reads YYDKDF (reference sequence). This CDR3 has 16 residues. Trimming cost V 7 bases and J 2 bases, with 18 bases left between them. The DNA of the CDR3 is TGTGCCACCACCGAAGCCCGGTGGAGGGGCAATCAGCCCCAGCATTTT. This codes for CATTEARWRGNQPQHF.

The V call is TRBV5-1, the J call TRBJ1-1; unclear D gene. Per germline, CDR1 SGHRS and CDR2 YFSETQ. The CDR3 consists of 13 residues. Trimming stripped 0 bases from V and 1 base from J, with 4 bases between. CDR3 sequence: CASSLESNTEAFF. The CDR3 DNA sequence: TGCGCCAGCAGCTTGGAATCGAACACTGAAGCTTTCTTT.

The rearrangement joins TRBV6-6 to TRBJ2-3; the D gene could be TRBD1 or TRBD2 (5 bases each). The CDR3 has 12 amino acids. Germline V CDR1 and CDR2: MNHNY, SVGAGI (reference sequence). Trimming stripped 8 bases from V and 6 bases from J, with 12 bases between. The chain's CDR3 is CASSGWDDTQYF. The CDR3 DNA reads TGTGCCAGCTCGGGCTGGGACGATACGCAGTATTTT.